A selection of T cell receptor beta chains follows, all from one sample in a study of T-cell reconstitution after alpha-beta-depleted transplantation in children. TCRdb ran MiXCR on the PCR reads and lists one entry per CDR3 protein. The sample includes about 98,000 distinct CDR3 sequences, around a quarter seen only once; the top ten take about 21%. This specimen was PBMCs, taken before TCRalphabeta/CD19-depleted stem cell transplant. The receptors were sampled from a boy between 2 and 10 years old with acute lymphoblastic leukemia, due to receive a stem cell transplant. The CDR3 runs from the conserved cysteine through the conserved F or W. The D gene is left open where the match is weak. Clone size is shown for a subset of rows, as once, few, many or a class of expanded clone.

-	TRBJ1-4	TRBV18	few	CASSSRRGGEKLFF	TGTGCCAGCTCCTCGCGGAGGGGCGGTGAAAAACTGTTTTTT
-	TRBJ2-6	TRBV5-7	few	CASSFNGANVLTF	TGTGCCAGCAGCTTTAATGGGGCCAACGTCCTGACTTTC
-	TRBJ1-6	TRBV27	-	CASSSTVTISPLHF	TGTGCCAGCAGTTCAACTGTCACTATTTCACCCCTCCACTTT
-	TRBJ2-1	TRBV5-6	-	CASSFTGEQFF	TGTGCCAGCAGCTTTACAGGGGAGCAGTTCTTC
-	TRBJ1-3	TRBV5-4	-	CASSLETGLSGNTIYF	TGTGCCAGCAGCTTGGAAACAGGTCTCTCTGGAAACACCATATATTTT
-	TRBJ2-1	TRBV21-1	once	CASSKGISRDRGPYNEQFF	TGTGCCAGCAGCAAAGGGATTTCGCGGGACAGGGGGCCCTACAATGAGCAGTTCTTC
-	TRBJ2-1	TRBV29-1	many	CSVGGWGESYNEQFF	TGCAGCGTTGGGGGGTGGGGTGAATCCTACAATGAGCAGTTCTTC
-	TRBJ1-5	TRBV12-3/TRBV12-4	few	CASSQDSRPGGNQPQHF	TGTGCCAGCAGCCAGGACTCTCGACCCGGCGGCAATCAGCCCCAGCATTTT
TRBD1	TRBJ2-1	TRBV20-1	-	CSARDGTGSYNEQFF	TGCAGTGCTAGAGATGGGACAGGCTCCTACAATGAGCAGTTCTTC
-	TRBJ1-5	TRBV7-7	-	CASSPRVGQPQHF	TGTGCCAGCAGCCCCAGGGTTGGTCAGCCCCAGCATTTT
-	TRBJ1-6	TRBV5-1	few	CASSPGTLSYNSPLHF	TGCGCCAGCAGCCCCGGGACACTCTCCTATAATTCACCCCTCCACTTT
TRBD1	TRBJ2-5	TRBV20-1	few	CSARDLSNRGRGPQETQYF	TGCAGTGCTAGAGATCTCAGTAACCGGGGCAGGGGGCCGCAAGAGACCCAGTACTTC
-	TRBJ2-1	TRBV5-1	-	CASSRAEGPSDEQFF	TGCGCCAGCAGCCGAGCGGAGGGGCCTTCGGATGAGCAGTTCTTC
-	TRBJ1-4	TRBV12-3/TRBV12-4	-	CASSPVEDGATNEKLFF	TGTGCCAGCAGCCCCGTGGAAGACGGTGCAACTAATGAAAAACTGTTTTTT
-	TRBJ2-1	TRBV5-5	few	CASSLGLPNEQFF	TGTGCCAGCAGCCTCGGGCTCCCCAATGAGCAGTTCTTC
-	TRBJ2-1	TRBV20-1	few	CSARVIQGWFF	TGCAGTGCTAGAGTGATCCAGGGTTGGTTCTTC
-	TRBJ2-7	TRBV19	-	CASSLRSHYEQYF	TGTGCCAGTAGTCTTCGGAGTCACTACGAGCAGTACTTC
-	TRBJ1-1	TRBV27	-	CASSFLPGMNTEAFF	TGTGCCAGCAGTTTCCTCCCGGGGATGAACACTGAAGCTTTCTTT
-	TRBJ2-4	TRBV6-2/TRBV6-3	few	CASSPGPKNIQYF	TGTGCCAGCAGTCCGGGACCCAAAAACATTCAGTACTTC
-	TRBJ1-2	TRBV5-1	few	CASSSPDIPGYTF	TGCGCCAGCAGCTCCCCGGACATTCCCGGCTACACCTTC
TRBD1	TRBJ1-2	TRBV6-1	-	CASRRGQGAFEGYTF	TGTGCCAGCAGACGTGGACAGGGGGCCTTCGAGGGCTACACCTTC
TRBD1	TRBJ2-3	TRBV12-3/TRBV12-4	many	CASSPPGTGSTDTQYF	TGTGCCAGCAGTCCCCCCGGGACAGGGAGCACAGATACGCAGTATTTT
TRBD1	TRBJ1-2	TRBV28	-	CASSSGQGDGYTF	TGTGCCAGCAGTTCGGGACAGGGGGATGGCTACACCTTC
-	TRBJ2-1	TRBV2	-	CASMWDEQFF	TGTGCCAGCATGTGGGATGAGCAGTTCTTC
TRBD1	TRBJ2-7	TRBV5-5	-	CASSAYRGLTYEQYF	TGTGCCAGCAGCGCCTACAGGGGGTTGACCTACGAGCAGTACTTC
TRBD2	TRBJ2-7	TRBV10-3	few	CAISETTSGGNVQYF	TGTGCCATCAGTGAGACGACTAGCGGGGGCAACGTGCAGTACTTC
-	TRBJ2-3	TRBV12-3/TRBV12-4	few	CASSLHTDTQYF	TGTGCCAGCAGTTTACATACAGATACGCAGTATTTT
-	TRBJ2-7	TRBV27	-	CASRRNRAEGLYEQYF	TGTGCCAGCAGGCGCAACAGGGCCGAGGGGCTCTACGAGCAGTACTTC
TRBD2	TRBJ2-1	TRBV27	few	CASRPGGRPYNEQFF	TGTGCCAGCAGGCCCGGCGGGAGGCCCTACAATGAGCAGTTCTTC
-	TRBJ2-1	TRBV28	-	CASSFPGEGHEQFF	TGTGCCAGCAGTTTTCCGGGAGAGGGGCATGAGCAGTTCTTC
-	TRBJ1-3	TRBV7-9	few	CASSLVKDSSGNTIYF	TGTGCCAGCAGCTTAGTCAAAGACAGCTCTGGAAACACCATATATTTT
-	TRBJ2-2	TRBV29-1	few	CSVEEATGELFF	TGCAGCGTTGAAGAGGCGACCGGGGAGCTGTTTTTT
TRBD2	TRBJ2-1	TRBV7-6	few	CASSSNPGLAHYNEQFF	TGTGCCAGCAGCTCCAACCCGGGACTAGCCCACTACAATGAGCAGTTCTTC
-	TRBJ2-6	TRBV12-3/TRBV12-4	-	CASSPRRISGANVLTF	TGTGCCAGCAGTCCCAGACGGATCTCTGGGGCCAACGTCCTGACTTTC
TRBD1	TRBJ1-3	TRBV24-1	few	CATQGATGNTIYF	TGTGCCACGCAGGGGGCGACTGGAAACACCATATATTTT
-	TRBJ2-5	TRBV20-1	many	CSARDGAGETQYF	TGCAGTGCTAGAGATGGGGCGGGCGAGACCCAGTACTTC
-	TRBJ1-2	TRBV6-1	-	CASSTRKTYGYTF	TGTGCCAGCAGTACCAGGAAGACCTATGGCTACACCTTC
-	TRBJ2-2	TRBV30	-	CAWRVPGLGNTGELFF	TGTGCCTGGAGGGTTCCGGGATTAGGGAACACCGGGGAGCTGTTTTTT
TRBD2	TRBJ2-1	TRBV5-1	few	CASSLLGLAELFF	TGCGCCAGCAGCCTCTTAGGGCTAGCGGAACTGTTCTTC
-	TRBJ2-6	TRBV29-1	many	CSVEDSGGLGANVLTF	TGCAGCGTTGAAGACTCCGGGGGTTTAGGGGCCAACGTCCTGACTTTC
-	TRBJ2-5	TRBV7-3	few	CASSAGRGAWGETQYF	TGTGCCAGCAGCGCCGGACGGGGAGCTTGGGGTGAGACCCAGTACTTC
-	TRBJ2-7	TRBV29-1	few	CSVEDQGSHTYEQYF	TGCAGCGTTGAAGACCAGGGCAGCCACACCTACGAGCAGTACTTC
TRBD2	TRBJ2-1	TRBV5-1	many	CASSPGTRYGDEQFF	TGCGCCAGCAGCCCCGGGACTAGATACGGCGATGAGCAGTTCTTC
-	TRBJ2-1	TRBV5-1	few	CASSLEGPRNEQFF	TGCGCCAGCAGCTTGGAGGGACCACGCAATGAGCAGTTCTTC
-	TRBJ1-1	TRBV6-5	-	CASSYLQGGTEAFF	TGTGCCAGCAGTTATCTGCAGGGAGGCACTGAAGCTTTCTTT
-	TRBJ1-2	TRBV4-3	-	CASSQDRGRAGGHTF	TGCGCCAGCAGCCAAGATCGGGGCAGGGCAGGTGGCCACACCTTC
TRBD2	TRBJ2-3	TRBV20-1	-	CSARGTSRTDTQYF	TGCAGTGCTAGGGGGACTAGCCGAACAGATACGCAGTATTTT
-	TRBJ2-1	TRBV29-1	-	CSVDVGDNNEQFF	TGCAGCGTTGACGTCGGGGACAACAATGAGCAGTTCTTC
-	TRBJ1-1	TRBV29-1	few	CSVLLAAGTQAFF	TGCAGCGTTCTTCTCGCGGCCGGAACACAAGCTTTCTTT
TRBD2	TRBJ2-2	TRBV30	few	CAWSLGLDFIGELFF	TGTGCCTGGAGTCTGGGACTAGACTTCATCGGGGAGCTGTTTTTT
-	TRBJ2-7	TRBV20-1	-	CSAREGAYEQYF	TGCAGTGCTAGAGAGGGAGCCTACGAGCAGTACTTC
TRBD2	TRBJ2-1	TRBV5-1	many	CASSLTLAGAGEQFF	TGCGCCAGCAGCTTGACACTAGCGGGAGCTGGAGAGCAGTTCTTC
TRBD1	TRBJ1-2	TRBV12-3/TRBV12-4	-	CASSLGQGESYGYTF	TGTGCCAGCAGTCTGGGACAGGGTGAAAGCTATGGCTACACCTTC
-	TRBJ2-5	TRBV28	few	CASSPSTTMETQYF	TGTGCCAGCAGTCCTTCGACCACCATGGAGACCCAGTACTTC
-	TRBJ2-7	TRBV4-3	-	CASSPGNGYEQNF	TGCGCCAGCAGCCCGGGGAACGGTTACGAGCAGAACTTC